A selection of T cell receptor beta chains follows, all from one sample in a study of blood T cell repertoires in COVID-19. Assay used: immunoSEQ multiplex PCR; TCRdb lists only in-frame clones, some missing. The sample lists 350,000 to 500,000 clones, around 90% occurring once. Sample: peripheral blood. These receptors were taken from a man between 18 and 29 years old with COVID-19, enrolled during active disease. The CDR3 runs from the conserved cysteine through the conserved F or W. A D gene is named only where the DNA matches it firmly. Only part of the rows carry a size: once, few, many, or a class if the clone is expanded.

j_gene | abundance | v_gene | d_gene | CDR3aa | CDR3nt
TRBJ1-5 | NA | TRBV4-1 | NA | CASSPGDIGNQPQHF | TGCGCCAGCAGCCCAGGTGACATTGGCAATCAGCCCCAGCATTTT
TRBJ1-1 | NA | TRBV19 | NA | CASSGVLDTEAFF | TGTGCCAGCTCCGGGGTGTTGGACACTGAAGCTTTCTTT
TRBJ1-6 | NA | TRBV27 | NA | CASSLFGSRSYNSPLHF | TGTGCCAGCAGTTTATTCGGGAGCCGCTCCTATAATTCACCCCTCCACTTT
TRBJ1-3 | few | TRBV18 | NA | CASSPWGGSSGNTIYF | TGTGCCAGCTCACCATGGGGAGGGTCCTCTGGAAACACCATATATTTT
TRBJ2-7 | once | TRBV11-3 | NA | CASSRAGSSYEQYF | TGTGCCAGCTCGAGGGCGGGGTCCTCCTACGAGCAGTACTTC
TRBJ1-5 | NA | TRBV20-1 | NA | CSASRQINQPQHF | TGCAGTGCTAGTCGACAGATAAATCAGCCCCAGCATTTT
TRBJ2-2 | NA | TRBV5-1 | NA | CASSLEGSGELFF | TGCGCCAGCAGCTTGGAGGGGTCCGGGGAGCTGTTTTTT
TRBJ2-2 | few | TRBV6-5 | NA | CAADSAGTGELFF | TGTGCCGCCGATAGCGCGGGGACCGGGGAGCTGTTTTTT
TRBJ2-3 | NA | TRBV5-6 | NA | CASSGGGGSDTQYF | TGTGCCAGCAGCGGGGGAGGAGGGTCAGATACGCAGTATTTT
TRBJ1-2 | NA | TRBV6-6 | NA | CASNGQSPNYGYTF | TGTGCCAGCAACGGACAGTCCCCTAACTATGGCTACACCTTC
TRBJ1-2 | NA | TRBV3-1/TRBV3-2 | NA | CASSPYSQIGGYTF | TGTGCCAGCAGCCCGTACAGCCAAATCGGAGGCTACACCTTC
TRBJ1-1 | NA | TRBV14 | NA | CASSRLWTEAFF | TGTGCCAGCAGCCGCCTATGGACTGAAGCTTTCTTT
TRBJ2-5 | NA | TRBV9 | TRBD2 | CASSVEPTGGRETQYF | TGTGCCAGCAGCGTAGAACCTACGGGGGGGCGAGAGACCCAGTACTTC
TRBJ1-1 | NA | TRBV5-4 | NA | CASSGQSVNTEAFF | TGTGCCAGCAGCGGACAGTCTGTGAACACTGAAGCTTTCTTT
TRBJ2-5 | once | TRBV5-1 | NA | CASSRSTGLQETQYF | TGCGCCAGCAGCAGGTCGACAGGCCTCCAAGAGACCCAGTACTTC
TRBJ1-1 | NA | TRBV6-5 | NA | CASSYGGQRAEAFF | TGTGCCAGCAGTTACGGCGGACAGAGGGCTGAAGCTTTCTTT
TRBJ2-5 | NA | TRBV7-3 | NA | CASSLNPAETQYF | TGTGCCAGCAGCTTAAACCCCGCGGAGACCCAGTACTTC
TRBJ1-6 | NA | TRBV24-1 | NA | CATSEQNNSPLHF | TGTGCCACCAGTGAACAGAATAATTCACCCCTCCACTTT
TRBJ2-3 | NA | TRBV19 | TRBD1 | CASSMGQGMGDTQYF | TGTGCCAGTAGTATGGGACAGGGGATGGGAGATACGCAGTATTTT
TRBJ1-5 | once | TRBV6-6 | NA | CAPEEYSNQPQHF | TGTGCCCCCGAGGAGTATAGCAATCAGCCCCAGCATTTT
TRBJ2-2 | NA | TRBV7-2 | TRBD1 | CASSPQTGGFTGELFF | TGTGCCAGCAGCCCCCAGACAGGGGGGTTTACCGGGGAGCTGTTTTTT
TRBJ2-2 | once | TRBV12-3/TRBV12-4 | NA | CASMARGELFF | TGTGCCAGCATGGCACGCGGGGAGCTGTTTTTT
TRBJ1-3 | once | TRBV18 | NA | CASSPWEASGNTIYF | TGTGCCAGCTCCCCTTGGGAGGCCTCTGGAAACACCATATATTTT
TRBJ2-6 | NA | TRBV4-1 | TRBD2 | CASSRTSGGQSSGANVLTF | TGCGCCAGCAGCCGGACTAGCGGGGGGCAAAGCTCTGGGGCCAACGTCCTGACTTTC
TRBJ2-2 | NA | TRBV6-5 | NA | CASSLLVAGELFF | TGTGCCAGCAGTTTACTCGTAGCCGGGGAGCTGTTTTTT
TRBJ2-7 | NA | TRBV27 | TRBD2 | CASSRIPGTSGSNEQYF | TGTGCCAGCAGCCGAATCCCTGGGACTAGCGGGAGTAATGAGCAGTACTTC